This T cell receptor beta chain was recovered during a study of OX40 agonist ivuxolimab in advanced cancers. Germline V gives CDR1 SSHAT, CDR2 FNYEAQ (reference sequence). This CDR3 is 13 amino acids long. The data were produced by immunoSEQ multiplex PCR, yet TCRdb's version contains in-frame clones alone and is incomplete. The profile covers 100,000 to 150,000 clones, with just under 95% appearing a single time and around 0.81% taken by the ten largest. As concerns this clone: Mismatch with germline at one junction end may stem from a read error.

The input for sequencing was CD4+ or CD8+ T cells sorted from blood, taken in a trial of the OX40 agonist ivuxolimab. The TCR was taken from an adult with an advanced solid tumor such as melanoma, head and neck, liver or kidney cancer. The rearrangement joins TRBV7-7 to TRBJ2-7; possibly TRBD1 or TRBD2 for D (5 bases each). The CDR3 DNA sequence: TGTGCTAGCAGCCGGGACCGGATATCCGAGCAGTACTTC. Amino acids: CASSRDRISEQYF.